The 3 T cell receptor beta chains in this list originate from one sample, sequenced in a study of HIV-infected patients and healthy controls. Roughly three months, about 14 weeks, into antiretroviral therapy, follow-up blood was collected. All unsorted peripheral T cells were captured because whole blood was used without fractionation. Reverse transcription used approximately 500 ng RNA and constant-region primers for alpha and beta. Separate chain-specific third strand synthesis with multiplexing indices produced the alpha and beta libraries. TCRdb analysed the 5' RACE reads with MiXCR anew, one entry per CDR3 protein. This repertoire shows a few thousand distinct CDR3 sequences, approximately 15% found once; its top ten account for around 21%. This sample comprised blood, obtained during antiretroviral therapy. The source is an adult with HIV infection.

V is TRBV28 and J is TRBJ1-5; D ambiguous. The germline V gene has CDR1 MDHEN and CDR2 SYDVKM. This CDR3 spans 16 amino acids. V lost 2 bases and J lost 3, with 14 bases in between. The CDR3 sequence is CASSLRVSHLNQPQHF. In nucleotides, the CDR3 is TGTGCCAGCAGTTTACGGGTCAGCCACCTCAATCAGCCCCAGCATTTT.

This clonotype is judged medium-sized. V and J are TRBV29-1 and TRBJ1-1; 7 nucleotides match TRBD1. Germline V gives CDR1 SQVTM, CDR2 ANQGSEA. With V trimmed by 5 bases and J by 1 base, 7 bases remained unmatched. This CDR3 is 14 amino acids long. The CDR3 DNA is TGCAGCGTTAGTGACCGGACAGGGAACACTGAAGCTTTCTTT. This sequence encodes CSVSDRTGNTEAFF.

Sample share makes this clonotype medium-sized. V is TRBV12-3 or TRBV12-4 and J is TRBJ1-4; the match to TRBD1 covers 8 bases. This CDR3 has 14 amino acids. After removal of 6 bases from V and 7 bases from J, the junction contained 7 bases not matched to a gene. The CDR3 reads CASRTTGASEKLFF. In DNA, the CDR3 is TGTGCCAGCAGAACGACAGGGGCCAGTGAAAAACTGTTTTTT.